The 9 T cell receptor beta chains in this list originate from one sample, sequenced in a study of human thymus T cells. Libraries were prepared by immunoSEQ multiplex PCR; TCRdb keeps only in-frame clonotypes and omits some of them. The sample lists about 78,000 clones; approximately 96% were seen once. Corrective cardiac operations yielded the resected thymus tissue. Material: thymus tissue. The receptors here all came from a boy under three years old with a congenital heart defect but otherwise immunologically healthy.

CDR3 loop: CASSEVKLAGRYCNEQFF. Here the CDR3 DNA reads TGTGCCAGCAGTGAAGTGAAGCTAGCGGGTCGATACTGCAATGAGCAGTTCTTC. The chain combines TRBV6-1 with TRBJ2-1; TRBD2 agrees at 8 bases. Germline CDR1 MNHNS, CDR2 SASEGT. V lost 1 base and J lost 6; bases outside the gene matches: 14. This CDR3 has 18 residues.

The rearrangement joins TRBV27 to TRBJ1-6; D gene unclear. The germline V gene encodes CDR1 MNHEY and CDR2 SMNVEV (reference sequence). The CDR3 runs to 15 residues. V was clipped by 7 bases and J by 0 bases, with 10 bases between them. The CDR3 DNA reads as TGTGCCAGCACGGTGCCAAGCTCCTATAATTCACCCCTCCACTTT. Protein sequence: CASTVPSSYNSPLHF.

V is TRBV5-1 and J is TRBJ2-3; D remains unclear. CDR3 length: 14 amino acids. V was pared by 0 bases and J by 5 bases, with 10 bases between. Germline V CDR1 and CDR2: SGHRS, YFSETQ. CDR3 sequence reads: CASSLAAVGDTQYF. CDR3 DNA: TGCGCCAGCAGCTTGGCGGCGGTCGGAGATACGCAGTATTTT. The variable domain in full, completed from reference TRBV5-1 and TRBJ2-3, reads KAGVTQTPRYLIKTRGQQVTLSCSPISGHRSVSWYQQTPGQGLQFLFEYFSETQRNKGNFPGRFSGRQFSNSRSEMNVSTLELGDSALYLCASSLAAVGDTQYFGPGTRLTVL.

V and J are TRBV5-4 and TRBJ2-3; 14 positions agree with TRBD2. CDR3 length: 17 residues. With V trimmed by 0 bases and J by 6 bases, 6 bases remained unmatched. The V gene's germline CDR1 is SGHNT and CDR2 YYREEE (reference sequence). CDR3 residues: CASSLDRTSGRKDTQYF. For the CDR3, the DNA is TGTGCCAGCAGCTTGGACAGGACTAGCGGGAGGAAGGATACGCAGTATTTT. Together with reference TRBV5-4 and TRBJ2-3, the CDR3 gives the full variable domain: ETGVTQSPTHLIKTRGQQVTLRCSSQSGHNTVSWYQQALGQGPQFIFQYYREEENGRGNFPPRFSGLQFPNYSSELNVNALELDDSALYLCASSLDRTSGRKDTQYFGPGTRLTVL.

This chain links TRBV7-8 with TRBJ1-5; TRBD1 aligns across 10 bases. The CDR3 runs to 15 residues. V shed 8 bases, J shed 0 bases, and the junction held 4 bases outside the gene matches. Germline CDR1 SGHVS, CDR2 FQNEAQ. For the CDR3, the DNA is TGTGCCAGCTCGACAGGGGGCTATAGCAATCAGCCCCAGCATTTT. It translates to CASSTGGYSNQPQHF. The full variable domain, with the rest looked up from reference TRBV7-8 and TRBJ1-5, is GAGVSQSPRYKVAKRGQDVALRCDPISGHVSLFWYQQALGQGPEFLTYFQNEAQLDKSGLPSDRFFAERPEGSVSTLKIQRTQQEDSAVYLCASSTGGYSNQPQHFGDGTRLSIL.

The rearrangement links TRBV28 to TRBJ2-3; 8 nucleotides align to TRBD1. V was clipped by 3 bases and J by 3 bases; unmatched bases: 17. The CDR3 runs 19 residues. Germline lookup yields CDR1 MDHEN and CDR2 SYDVKM. CDR3 loop: CASSFRDRRLEQQTDTQYF. DNA for the CDR3: TGTGCCAGCAGTTTTAGGGACAGGCGCCTTGAACAGCAGACAGATACGCAGTATTTT.

V and J are TRBV19 and TRBJ1-2, with TRBD1 identical over 12 bases. CDR1 and CDR2 (germline): LNHDA, SQIVND (reference sequence). The J segment lost 4 bases and the V segment lost 5 bases, leaving 14 bases of the junction unmatched. CDR3 length equals 18 residues. The DNA of the CDR3 is TGTGCCAGTAGTGACCTCCTCGGGACAGGGGGCAAACTCTATGGCTACACCTTC. The encoded protein is CASSDLLGTGGKLYGYTF.

The genes are TRBV28 and TRBJ2-3; D gene uncertain. V gave up 2 bases and J gave up 2 bases, with 14 bases separating them. The CDR3 has 16 residues. CDR1 and CDR2 from the germline V gene are MDHEN and SYDVKM. CDR3 sequence reads: CASSLRDTPTTDTQYF. The CDR3 DNA is TGTGCCAGCAGTTTAAGAGACACCCCAACCACAGATACGCAGTATTTT. Together with reference TRBV28 and TRBJ2-3, the CDR3 gives the full variable domain: DVKVTQSSRYLVKRTGEKVFLECVQDMDHENMFWYRQDPGLGLRLIYFSYDVKMKEKGDIPEGYSVSREKKERFSLILESASTNQTSMYLCASSLRDTPTTDTQYFGPGTRLTVL.

The chain carries TRBV14 and TRBJ2-7; tentatively, D is TRBD2 (6 bases). CDR1 and CDR2 from the germline V gene are SGHDN and FVKESK. This CDR3 contains 17 residues. Trimming shortened V by 0 bases and J by 0 bases, and 15 bases separated the two germline ends. The CDR3 loop is CASSQDRGSKGSYEQYF. The CDR3 DNA reads TGTGCCAGCAGCCAAGACCGGGGGAGCAAGGGCTCCTACGAGCAGTACTTC.